This T cell receptor (beta chain) stems from a study of T cell changes during pregnancy in multiple sclerosis (dated 2019 in TCRdb). About the full investigation: Changes in the T cell repertoire over the course of pregnancy were examined in this study in women with multiple sclerosis.

Library generation was performed with the immunoSEQ multiplex PCR assay. The immuneACCESS repertoire file appears here via TCRdb, limited to in-frame rearrangements. These files lack a portion of the clones; in checked studies, under half of the deficit traces to unresolved V genes, and the cause of the others is not known. The sample data list 40,000 or so clones, and more than 80% of these were observed just once. Around 0.45% of the sample rests with the top ten. A note on this clone: Its antigen has not been determined. The record has no base qualities; no much larger clone is one base away.

The CDR1 and CDR2 encoded by the germline V gene (reference sequence) are GTSNPN and SVGIG. The CDR3, cysteine through phenylalanine, is 13 amino acids long. Just CDR3 DNA is preserved here, 39 bases in frame from base 1. V lost 5 bases and J lost 4 bases, and the count of bases not matched to a germline gene is 3. This clonotype was sampled from a female donor with multiple sclerosis, enrolled in a pregnancy study. This receptor chain uses TRBV30 and TRBJ1-1; TRBD1 matches 11 bases in the middle. Sequenced here: CD4+ T cells from peripheral blood mononuclear cells, sampled in the third trimester of pregnancy. The DNA sequence is as follows: TGTGCCTGGGCGGGACAGGGGGGCACTGAAGCTTTCTTT. Translated, it gives CAWAGQGGTEAFF. The full variable domain, completed from the reference TRBV30 and TRBJ1-1 proteins outside the CDR3, reads SQTIHQWPATLVQPVGSPLSLECTVEGTSNPNLYWYRQAAGRGLQLLFYSVGIGQISSEVPQNLSASRPQDRQFILSSKKLLLSDSGFYLCAWAGQGGTEAFFGQGTRLTVV.